The 4 T cell receptor beta chains given below trace back to one sample, sequenced in a study of T cell changes during pregnancy in multiple sclerosis. Generated by immunoSEQ multiplex PCR, the TCRdb table keeps only in-frame clones and is missing some. This repertoire shows about 40,000 clones, approximately 91% found once; its top ten account for 1.4% to 1.5%. The sample was PBMCs (not recorded whether the cells were cultured). The receptors were gathered from a female donor with multiple sclerosis, enrolled in a pregnancy study.

This clone appeared a single time. This chain uses TRBV9 with TRBJ1-1; the match to TRBD1 covers 12 bases. The CDR3 length is 15 residues. CDR1 SGDLS and CDR2 YYNGEE come from the germline V gene. Trimming cost V 4 bases and J 4 bases; bases outside gene matches: 5. DNA of the CDR3: TGTGCCAGCAGCAGCTCGGGACAGGGGGCCACTGAAGCTTTCTTT. It specifies CASSSSGQGATEAFF.

This chain joins TRBV7-2 and TRBJ2-3; D unclear. Germline V CDR1 and CDR2: SGHTA, FQGNSA. CDR3 length equals 14 residues. V was trimmed by 2 bases and J by 3 bases, leaving 9 bases between them. DNA of the CDR3: TGTGCCAGCAGCTTACGGATGGCGACAGATACGCAGTATTTT. It encodes CASSLRMATDTQYF.

This clone appeared a few times. V gene TRBV28 combines with J gene TRBJ1-5, with 7 bases aligning to TRBD1. V was clipped by 6 bases and J by 1 base; unmatched bases: 12. Germline V gene sequence: CDR1 MDHEN, CDR2 SYDVKM. The CDR3 consists of 17 residues. CDR3 sequence (DNA): TGTGCCAGCAGCCCGGGACAGTGGTTTGACAGCAATCAGCCCCAGCATTTT. Translated, it gives CASSPGQWFDSNQPQHF.

J is TRBJ2-5 and V is TRBV5-1, with 7 bases aligning to TRBD1. CDR1 is SGHRS, CDR2 YFSETQ, per germline. Germline trimming cut 4 bases from V and 4 bases from J; bases unmatched to any gene: 7. The CDR3 extends over 14 amino acids. The CDR3 DNA reads TGCGCCAGCAGCCCGTCCGAGGGGGCAGAGACCCAGTACTTC. It encodes CASSPSEGAETQYF.